The 28 T cell receptor beta chains below were found in one sample sequenced in a study of PD-1 blockade in classical Hodgkin lymphoma. Here immunoSEQ multiplex PCR was the method, and the copy in TCRdb shows in-frame clones only, minus some. Here the sample spans over 60,000 clones, more than 85% being singletons. Time point of the sample: newly diagnosed, previously untreated cHL patient sample. The sample comprised peripheral blood mononuclear cells (PBMCs). These receptors came from a human donor with classical Hodgkin lymphoma.

The chain's CDR3 is CASRLTAGTSANNEQFF. CDR3 nucleotides: TGTGCAAGTCGCTTAACCGCCGGGACTAGCGCCAACAATGAGCAGTTCTTC. The chain carries TRBV12-2 and TRBJ2-1; the table's D call, TRBD2, has no DNA check behind it. TRBV12-2 is a pseudogene segment. The CDR3 runs to 17 residues.

The chain employs TRBV10-3 and TRBJ1-1, with D possibly matching TRBD1 (5 bases). The CDR3 loop spans 13 amino acids. CDR1 and CDR2 from the germline V gene are ENHRY and SYGVKD. The V end was cut by 7 bases, the J end by 0 bases, with 9 bases between. The CDR3 protein is CAITRQMNTEAFF. Here the CDR3 DNA reads TGTGCCATCACCCGACAGATGAACACTGAAGCTTTCTTT.

J is TRBJ2-7 and V is TRBV9; TRBD1 aligns across 9 bases. Germline CDR1 and CDR2: SGDLS and YYNGEE. There are 15 residues in the CDR3. Trimming cost V 2 bases and J 3 bases; bases outside gene matches: 6. CDR3 nucleotides: TGTGCCAGCAGCGTTGGACAGGGGCCTTACTACGAGCAGTACTTC. It encodes CASSVGQGPYYEQYF.

The V gene is TRBV6-5, the J gene TRBJ1-1, with unresolved D. Trimming took 11 bases from V and 8 from J, leaving 9 bases between them. CDR3 length equals 9 residues. Germline V gives CDR1 MNHEY, CDR2 SVGAGI. The CDR3 sequence is CAAGREAFF. CDR3 coding DNA: TGTGCCGCGGGAAGGGAAGCTTTCTTT.

The genes are TRBV27 and TRBJ1-5; D gene ambiguous. The CDR3 sequence is 13 residues long. V was shortened by 6 bases and J by 0 bases, with 6 bases between the two germline ends. Germline V gives CDR1 MNHEY, CDR2 SMNVEV (reference sequence). In nucleotides, the CDR3 is TGTGCCAGCAGCCAAAATAGCAATCAGCCCCAGCATTTT. As protein: CASSQNSNQPQHF.

The sample holds one count of this clone. The V and J genes are TRBV28 and TRBJ2-3; TRBD2 matches 10 bases. The length of the CDR3 is 19 residues. J lost 0 bases, V lost 2 bases, and 11 bases had no gene match. CDR1 and CDR2 from the germline V gene are MDHEN and SYDVKM. CDR3 residues: CASSLGLAGEFISTDTQYF. CDR3 nucleotide sequence: TGTGCCAGCAGTTTAGGCCTAGCGGGGGAATTTATAAGCACAGATACGCAGTATTTT.

This clone is a singleton in its sample. V is TRBV10-3 and J is TRBJ2-7; the D call may be TRBD1 or TRBD2 (6 bases each). The length of the CDR3 is 15 residues. Germline CDR1 and CDR2: ENHRY and SYGVKD. Trimming stripped 1 base from V and 3 bases from J, with 13 bases between. The CDR3 DNA reads as TGTGCCATCAGTGAGTTCGGAGGGGGAGACTACGAGCAGTACTTC. It translates to CAISEFGGGDYEQYF.

For the CDR3, the DNA is TGTGCCAGCAGCCCGGGACAGGTTGACTATGGCTACACCTTC. Its translation: CASSPGQVDYGYTF. The chain joins TRBV5-6 to TRBJ1-2, with 8 bases that match TRBD1. The CDR3 contains 14 residues. The V segment lost 4 bases and the J segment 3 bases; nucleotides outside the gene matches: 5. CDR1 and CDR2 from the germline V gene are SGHDT and YYEEEE.

V gene TRBV5-6 combines with J gene TRBJ2-1, with 7 positions matching TRBD1. The CDR3 extends over 13 amino acids. V lost 3 bases and J lost 6; bases outside the gene matches: 3. The germline gives CDR1 SGHDT, CDR2 YYEEEE. CDR3 protein: CASSSRQGNEQFF. As DNA, the CDR3 is TGTGCCAGCAGCTCGCGACAGGGCAATGAGCAGTTCTTC.

The chain combines TRBV7-8 with TRBJ1-5; 8 bases line up with TRBD1. The CDR3 is 14 amino acids. V shed 2 bases, J shed 4 bases, and the junction held 1 base outside the gene matches. Germline V gene data show CDR1 as SGHVS and CDR2 as FQNEAQ. The CDR3 loop is CASSLQGANQPQHF. CDR3 coding DNA: TGTGCCAGCAGCTTACAGGGGGCGAATCAGCCCCAGCATTTT.

The gene calls are TRBV5-6 and TRBJ2-5; 10 bases are shared with TRBD1. Germline V gene data show CDR1 as SGHDT and CDR2 as YYEEEE. V lost 6 bases to trimming and J lost 0 bases; unmatched junction nucleotides: 5. The CDR3 sequence is 15 residues long. The CDR3 protein is CASIKDRGYQETQYF. Here the CDR3 DNA reads TGTGCCAGCATCAAGGACAGGGGGTACCAAGAGACCCAGTACTTC.

V usage is TRBV6-1 and J usage is TRBJ1-5; the match to TRBD1 covers 9 bases. Germline V gene sequence: CDR1 MNHNS, CDR2 SASEGT. This CDR3 has 16 amino acids. The V segment lost 2 bases and the J segment 2 bases; nucleotides outside the gene matches: 4. The CDR3 region is CASSETGGAGNQPQHF. In DNA form, the CDR3 reads TGTGCCAGCAGTGAAACAGGGGGCGCGGGCAATCAGCCCCAGCATTTT.

The chain recombines TRBV4-1 with TRBJ2-2, with TRBD2 matching 8 bases. V was pared by 3 bases and J by 3 bases, with 3 bases of the junction left unmatched. The CDR3 is 15 residues long. The germline gives CDR1 MGHRA, CDR2 YSYEKL. CDR3 bases: TGCGCCAGCAGCCAGGGGCGGGGGGACACCGGGGAGCTGTTTTTT. It is translated as CASSQGRGDTGELFF.

The chain employs TRBV9 and TRBJ1-6; D unclear. With 4 bases removed from V and 9 bases from J, the gap between germline ends came to 11 bases. CDR1 is SGDLS, CDR2 YYNGEE, per germline. The CDR3 loop spans 13 amino acids. The CDR3 spells CASSSQGSSPLHF. CDR3 DNA: TGTGCCAGCAGCTCCCAAGGGAGTTCACCCCTCCACTTT.

The gene calls are TRBV27 and TRBJ1-3, with 7 bases that match TRBD1. The CDR3 contains 16 residues. Germline loops: CDR1 MNHEY, CDR2 SMNVEV (reference sequence). J was trimmed by 2 bases and V by 5 bases; bases with no gene match: 9. The CDR3 nucleotides are TGTGCCAGCAGTCACCGACGGGACAGTCCTGGAAACACCATATATTTT. Residues: CASSHRRDSPGNTIYF.

The rearrangement joins TRBV7-2 to TRBJ2-7; 10 nucleotides agree with TRBD2. CDR1 SGHTA and CDR2 FQGNSA come from the germline V gene. V lost 7 bases, J lost 0 bases, and 9 bases stayed unmatched. The CDR3 length is 16 residues. The CDR3 protein is CASKETSGSFSYEQYF. The CDR3 DNA sequence: TGTGCCAGCAAAGAGACTAGCGGGTCCTTCTCCTACGAGCAGTACTTC.

The gene calls are TRBV20-1 and TRBJ1-4; D gene unclear. CDR1 and CDR2 from the germline V gene are DFQATT and SNEGSKA (reference sequence). The CDR3 is 11 amino acids. The V end was cut by 7 bases, the J end by 8 bases, with 11 bases between. The CDR3 DNA reads as TGCAGTGTTGCGGGTTGGGAAAAACTGTTTTTT. It specifies CSVAGWEKLFF.

The gene calls are TRBV28 and TRBJ1-2, with no clear D. The germline V gene encodes CDR1 MDHEN and CDR2 SYDVKM. Trimming took off 3 bases at V and 3 bases at J, with 23 bases between the two ends. This CDR3 has 18 residues. This CDR3 reads CASSFNSTPKLKDYGYTF. Written as DNA, the CDR3 is TGTGCCAGCAGTTTCAACTCGACCCCAAAATTAAAGGACTATGGCTACACCTTC.

This rearrangement joins TRBV11-3 to TRBJ1-1; 7 bases agree with TRBD1. Germline CDR1 reads SGHNT; CDR2 reads YENEEA. The CDR3 consists of 14 residues. V lost 3 bases and J lost 3; bases outside the gene matches: 4. In DNA, the CDR3 is TGTGCCAGCAGCTTGAACAGGGGAGACACTGAAGCTTTCTTT. Translating gives CASSLNRGDTEAFF.

The V and J genes are TRBV5-6 and TRBJ1-3; no clear D gene. Trimming cost V 1 base and J 0 bases, with 2 bases left between them. The CDR3 consists of 13 residues. CDR1 is SGHDT, CDR2 YYEEEE, per germline. The CDR3 reads CASSLYSGNTIYF. The CDR3 nucleotides are TGTGCCAGCAGCTTGTACTCTGGAAACACCATATATTTT.

The rearrangement links TRBV27 to TRBJ2-2; 9 bases are a match to TRBD2. The J segment lost 4 bases and the V segment lost 2 bases, leaving 5 bases of the junction unmatched. CDR3 length: 16 amino acids. CDR1 and CDR2 from the germline V gene are MNHEY and SMNVEV (reference sequence). The CDR3 region is CASSLEAGGLTGELFF. CDR3 DNA: TGTGCCAGCAGTTTAGAAGCGGGGGGACTCACCGGGGAGCTGTTTTTT.

This chain uses TRBV7-9 with TRBJ1-3; D gene unclear. The germline V gene encodes CDR1 SEHNR and CDR2 FQNEAQ (reference sequence). The CDR3 sequence is 14 residues long. V was clipped by 3 bases and J by 4 bases, with 10 bases between them. The CDR3 sequence: CASSFPPKGNTIYF. CDR3 in DNA: TGTGCCAGCAGCTTCCCCCCCAAGGGAAACACCATATATTTT.

V is TRBV5-1 and J is TRBJ1-1; D is unclear. Germline CDR1 is SGHRS and CDR2 is YFSETQ. This CDR3 contains 15 residues. The V gene lost 0 bases and the J gene lost 3 bases, with 12 bases spanning the gap. The CDR3 nucleotides read TGCGCCAGCAGCTTGGATCTGGGCGTCGACACTGAAGCTTTCTTT. Amino acid sequence: CASSLDLGVDTEAFF. The full variable domain, in which reference TRBV5-1 and TRBJ1-1 provide the parts outside the CDR3, is KAGVTQTPRYLIKTRGQQVTLSCSPISGHRSVSWYQQTPGQGLQFLFEYFSETQRNKGNFPGRFSGRQFSNSRSEMNVSTLELGDSALYLCASSLDLGVDTEAFFGQGTRLTVV.

This clone has just one count. The rearrangement links TRBV5-4 to TRBJ2-5; D is perhaps TRBD1 (5 bases). CDR3 length: 14 amino acids. Trimming left V 4 bases short and J 4 bases short, with 14 bases between. The germline V gene has CDR1 SGHNT and CDR2 YYREEE (reference sequence). The CDR3 bases are TGTGCCAGCAGCCCAAGGGAAGGGGCAGAGACCCAGTACTTC. Residues: CASSPREGAETQYF.

The CDR3, as DNA: TGCGCCAGCGGATTCACAGATACGCAGTATTTT. Encoded protein: CASGFTDTQYF. The chain carries TRBV23-1 and TRBJ2-3; no clear D. TRBV23-1 is sorted into the ORF group, with uncertain function. Trimming removed 8 bases at V and 2 bases at J, with 5 bases between. The CDR3 has 11 amino acids.

The chain links TRBV9 to TRBJ2-2; TRBD1 matches at 10 bases. The CDR3 has 14 residues. The V gene end was trimmed by 3 bases and the J gene end by 6 bases; junction bases not matched to a gene: 2. Germline loops: CDR1 SGDLS, CDR2 YYNGEE. Written as DNA, the CDR3 is TGTGCCAGCAGCGGACAGGGGGCCTCCGGGGAGCTGTTTTTT. As protein: CASSGQGASGELFF.

This clone was counted a single time. The chain combines TRBV11-3 with TRBJ1-2, with 7 bases fitting TRBD1. CDR3 length: 15 amino acids. The germline gives CDR1 SGHNT, CDR2 YENEEA. The V segment lost 2 bases and the J segment 6 bases; nucleotides outside the gene matches: 9. The CDR3 region is CASSLPTGRVHGYTF. CDR3 bases: TGTGCCAGCAGCTTACCGACAGGGAGGGTGCATGGCTACACCTTC. Supplemented by reference TRBV11-3 and TRBJ1-2, the full variable domain reads EAGVVQSPRYKIIEKKQPVAFWCNPISGHNTLYWYLQNLGQGPELLIRYENEEAVDDSQLPKDRFSAERLKGVDSTLKIQPAELGDSAVYLCASSLPTGRVHGYTFGSGTRLTVV.

The rearrangement links TRBV27 to TRBJ1-2; TRBD1 is a possible D gene (5 bases). The germline V and J ends were trimmed by 2 bases and 6 bases, with 13 bases remaining between them. The CDR3 totals 14 residues. The germline gives CDR1 MNHEY, CDR2 SMNVEV (reference sequence). CDR3: CASSLVPLGHGYTF. The CDR3 region has the DNA TGTGCCAGCAGTTTAGTCCCCCTGGGGCATGGCTACACCTTC.